This T cell receptor (beta chain) was sequenced for a study of blood T cells in healthy people across ages. Next came a second PCR, run for about 6 to 12 cycles, which used a sample-barcoded 5' primer along with a J-beta primer mix. In TCRdb, the 5' RACE reads were re-called with MiXCR into one record per CDR3 protein. The sample shows over a million distinct CDR3 sequences, around 25% of them seen only once. Looked up from germline, CDR1 is MNHEY and CDR2 is SVGEGT. The CDR3 extends over 18 amino acids. V lost 2 bases and J lost 0; bases outside the gene matches: 9. This clonotype turned up a few times. This same sample was also part of a study on T cells of mothers and their children.

This TCR was sampled from a girl aged 2-10 years in good health. The chain links TRBV6-2 or TRBV6-3 to TRBJ2-3; TRBD2 matches 9 bases. Sequencing was done on a sample of blood. The CDR3 sequence is CASSYKSGGHVSTDTQYF. In nucleotides, the CDR3 is TGTGCCAGCAGTTACAAGAGCGGGGGGCACGTCAGCACAGATACGCAGTATTTT.